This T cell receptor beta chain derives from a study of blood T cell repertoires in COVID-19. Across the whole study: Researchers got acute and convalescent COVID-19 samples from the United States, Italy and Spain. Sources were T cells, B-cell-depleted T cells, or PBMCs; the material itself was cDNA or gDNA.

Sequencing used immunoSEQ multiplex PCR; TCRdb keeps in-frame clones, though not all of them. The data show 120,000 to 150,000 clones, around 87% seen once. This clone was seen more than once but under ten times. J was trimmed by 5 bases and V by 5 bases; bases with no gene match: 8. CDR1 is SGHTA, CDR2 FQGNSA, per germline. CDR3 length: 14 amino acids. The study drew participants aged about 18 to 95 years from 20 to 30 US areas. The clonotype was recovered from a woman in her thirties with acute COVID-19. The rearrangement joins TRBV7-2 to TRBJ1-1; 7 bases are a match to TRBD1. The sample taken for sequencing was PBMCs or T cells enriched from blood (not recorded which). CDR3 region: CASSKQGKGTEAFF. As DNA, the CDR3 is TGTGCCAGCAGCAAACAGGGGAAAGGGACTGAAGCTTTCTTT.